The source of this T cell receptor beta chain is a study of cytomegalovirus exposure and HLA in healthy donors. For the study at large: Clustering assigned 81% of the approximately 400 genotyped donors to the Caucasian-associated ancestry cluster.

It was with 60 Vbeta and 13 Jbeta primers that the PCR ran. TCRdb's copy holds only in-frame clones and misses some; the assay was immunoSEQ multiplex PCR. The repertoire consists of some 150,000 clones, with over 65% occurring once and the leading ten covering 1.8%. The sequence was collected from a female donor in good health and CMV-seropositive. The sample taken for sequencing was PBMCs.

For the CDR3, the DNA is TGTGCCAGCAGTTACAGCTTCTATGGCTACACCTTC. It is translated as CASSYSFYGYTF. The chain is built from TRBV28 and TRBJ1-2; unclear D gene. CDR1 and CDR2 from the germline V gene are MDHEN and SYDVKM. This CDR3 region has 12 residues. Between the trimmed V and J ends, which lost 4 bases and 4 bases, there was a span of 7 bases.